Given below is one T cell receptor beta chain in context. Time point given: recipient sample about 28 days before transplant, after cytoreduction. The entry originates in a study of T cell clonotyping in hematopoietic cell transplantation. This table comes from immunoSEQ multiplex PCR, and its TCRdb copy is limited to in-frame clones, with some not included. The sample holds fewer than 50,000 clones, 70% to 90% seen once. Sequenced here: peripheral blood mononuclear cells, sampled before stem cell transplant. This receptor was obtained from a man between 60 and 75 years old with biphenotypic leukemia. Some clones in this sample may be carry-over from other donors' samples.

The CDR3 protein is CASSQGQGALHGYTF. DNA of the CDR3: TGTGCCAGCAGTCAGGGACAGGGGGCCCTCCATGGCTACACCTTC. The V and J genes are TRBV7-9 and TRBJ1-2; 12 positions agree with TRBD1. Germline trimming cut 6 bases from V and 6 bases from J; bases unmatched to any gene: 8. The CDR3 loop spans 15 amino acids. Germline loops: CDR1 SEHNR, CDR2 FQNEAQ (reference sequence).